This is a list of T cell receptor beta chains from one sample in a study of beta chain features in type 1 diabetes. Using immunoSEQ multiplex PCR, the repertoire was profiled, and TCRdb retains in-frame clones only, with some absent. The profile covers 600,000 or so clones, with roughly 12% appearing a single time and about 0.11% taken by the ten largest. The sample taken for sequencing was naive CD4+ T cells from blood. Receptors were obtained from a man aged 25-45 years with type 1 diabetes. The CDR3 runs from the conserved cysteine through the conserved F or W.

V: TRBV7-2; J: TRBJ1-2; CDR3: CASSSYREGYTF
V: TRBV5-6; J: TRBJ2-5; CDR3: CASSLVPTEETQYF
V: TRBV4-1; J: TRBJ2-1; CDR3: CASSQGGEQFF
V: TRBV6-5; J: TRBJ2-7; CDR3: CASSYDLAGYEQYF
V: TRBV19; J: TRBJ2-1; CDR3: CASSFDPRPYNEQFF
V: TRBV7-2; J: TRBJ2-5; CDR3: CASSLVPPGLAEETQYF
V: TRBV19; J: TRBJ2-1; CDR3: CASSPPPSGGYNEQFF
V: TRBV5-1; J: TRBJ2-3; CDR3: CASSLVQGAGDTQYF
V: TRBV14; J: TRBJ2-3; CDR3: CASSQRIRVGGADTQYF
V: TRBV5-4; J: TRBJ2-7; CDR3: CASSLPPGQVPAHEQYF
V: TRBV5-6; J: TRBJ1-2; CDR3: CASSRGTQPYGYTF
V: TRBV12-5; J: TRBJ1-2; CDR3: CASVSNYGYTF